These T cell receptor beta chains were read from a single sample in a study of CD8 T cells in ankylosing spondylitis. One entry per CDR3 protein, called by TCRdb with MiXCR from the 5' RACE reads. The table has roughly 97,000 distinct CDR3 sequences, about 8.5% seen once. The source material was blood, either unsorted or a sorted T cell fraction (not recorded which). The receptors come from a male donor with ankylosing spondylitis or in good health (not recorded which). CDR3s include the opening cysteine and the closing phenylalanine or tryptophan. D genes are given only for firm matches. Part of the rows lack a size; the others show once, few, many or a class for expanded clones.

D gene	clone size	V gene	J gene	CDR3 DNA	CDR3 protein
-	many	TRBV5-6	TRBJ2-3	TGTGCCAGCAGCTTGATGGGGGGAGATACGCAGTATTTT	CASSLMGGDTQYF
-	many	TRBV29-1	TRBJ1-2	TGCAGCGTCGAGAACCAGGAGGGGTATGGCTACACCTTC	CSVENQEGYGYTF
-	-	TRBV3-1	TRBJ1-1	TGTGCCAGCAGCCACGGGGGCAACACTGAAGCTTTCTTT	CASSHGGNTEAFF
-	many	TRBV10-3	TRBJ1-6	TGTGCTGCCCGGAGGGACTACAATTCACCCCTCCACTTT	CAARRDYNSPLHF
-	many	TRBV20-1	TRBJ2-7	TGCAGTGCTACCCTTAGGGGGATGGAAGAGCAGTACTTC	CSATLRGMEEQYF
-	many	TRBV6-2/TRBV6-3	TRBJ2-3	TGTGCCAGCAGTCAGTTACCGCTAGGTAGGGGGGTAAATACGCAGTATTTT	CASSQLPLGRGVNTQYF
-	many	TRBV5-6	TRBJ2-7	TGTGCCAGCAAACCGCTACTAGAGGACGAGCAGTACTTC	CASKPLLEDEQYF
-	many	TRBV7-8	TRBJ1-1	TGTGCCAGCAGCTTTTCGGGGCTGATTCGAACTGAAGCTTTCTTT	CASSFSGLIRTEAFF
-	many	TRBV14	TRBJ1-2	TGTGCCAGCAGCTTACAGCCGGACGTCTATGGCTACACCTTC	CASSLQPDVYGYTF
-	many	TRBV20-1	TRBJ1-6	TGCAGTGCTAGGCCAGCTCGAGCCTATAATTCACCCCTCCACTTT	CSARPARAYNSPLHF
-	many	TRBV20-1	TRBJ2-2	TGCAGTGCTAGTCCCGCGGGCCTGGGTGGCACCGGGGAGCTGTTTTTT	CSASPAGLGGTGELFF
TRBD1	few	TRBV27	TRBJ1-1	TGTGCCAGCAGTCTGGACAGGATCAACCCTGAAGCTTTCTTT	CASSLDRINPEAFF
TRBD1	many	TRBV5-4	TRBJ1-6	TGTGCCAGCAGTCCTCCGGGACAGGGATCACCCCTCCACTTT	CASSPPGQGSPLHF
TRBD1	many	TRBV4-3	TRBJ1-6	TGCGCCAGCAGCCTAGAGGTCCCGGGACAGGGGAGCTCCTATAATTCACCCCTCCACTTT	CASSLEVPGQGSSYNSPLHF
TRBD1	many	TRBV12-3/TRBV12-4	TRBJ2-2	TGTGCCAGCACCATAAGACAGGGGAACACCGGGGAGCTGTTTTTT	CASTIRQGNTGELFF
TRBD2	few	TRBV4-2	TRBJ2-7	TGTGCCAGCAGCCAAGACAAGTGGCGGGAGTACGAGCAGTACTTC	CASSQDKWREYEQYF
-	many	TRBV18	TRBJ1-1	TGTGCCAGCTCAGCTGGGGGAGACACTGAAGCTTTCTTT	CASSAGGDTEAFF
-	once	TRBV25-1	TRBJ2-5	TGTGCCAGCAGTGAATTGGATGGGTTAGAAAACCAAGAGACCCAGTACTTC	CASSELDGLENQETQYF
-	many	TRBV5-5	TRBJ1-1	TGTGCCAGCAGCTGGGGAGGAACTGAAGCTTTCTTT	CASSWGGTEAFF
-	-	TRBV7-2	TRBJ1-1	TGTGCCAGCAGCGGGATCCGGGACCTCCTGAACACTGAAGCTTTCTTT	CASSGIRDLLNTEAFF
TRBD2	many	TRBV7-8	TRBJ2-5	TGTGCCAGCAGGGGAGGGACTAGCGGGACCCTTAACAGGGAGACCCAGTACTTC	CASRGGTSGTLNRETQYF
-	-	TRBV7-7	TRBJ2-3	TGTGCTAGCAGCGAACTACTAGGTGGCTACACAGATACGCAGTATTTT	CASSELLGGYTDTQYF
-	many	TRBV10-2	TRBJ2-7	TGCGCCAGCACCTTCGGGAACCGCGAGCAGTACTTC	CASTFGNREQYF
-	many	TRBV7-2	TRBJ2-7	TGTGCCAGCAGCTCGGGACTTCCTACCTACGAGCAGTACTTC	CASSSGLPTYEQYF
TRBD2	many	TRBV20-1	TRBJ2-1	TGCAGTGCTAGTGGGAGCGGGGGGCGTAGTGAGCAGTTCTTC	CSASGSGGRSEQFF
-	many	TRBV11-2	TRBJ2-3	TGTGCCAGCAGCTTCCCTTGGGAGCGGATAGGGGAGTGGGATACGCAGTATTTT	CASSFPWERIGEWDTQYF
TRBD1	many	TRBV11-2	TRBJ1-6	TGTGCCAGCAGCCACGGGACAGGGCTACCTAATTCACCCCTCCACTTT	CASSHGTGLPNSPLHF
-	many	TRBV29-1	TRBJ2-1	TGCAGCGTTGGGGACGGGGGCCCCTACAATGAGCAGTTCTTC	CSVGDGGPYNEQFF
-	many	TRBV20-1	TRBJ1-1	TGCAGTGGCGCGGGGGGCGTCGCTGAAGCTTTCTTT	CSGAGGVAEAFF
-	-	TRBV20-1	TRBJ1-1	TGCAGTGCTAGTCCCATAGGCCCTCGGGCCCCTGAAGCTTTCTTT	CSASPIGPRAPEAFF
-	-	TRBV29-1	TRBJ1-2	TGCAGCGTTGATCATCTTGGACCGATCTATGGCTACACCTTC	CSVDHLGPIYGYTF
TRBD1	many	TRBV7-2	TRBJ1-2	TGTGCCAGCAGCTTTGAGGGGGCGACTGGCTACACCTTC	CASSFEGATGYTF
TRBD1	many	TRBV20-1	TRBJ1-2	TGCAGTGCACAGAGGGGCAGGGGGCAACGGTATGGCTACACCTTC	CSAQRGRGQRYGYTF
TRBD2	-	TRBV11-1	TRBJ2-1	TGTGCCAGCAGCTCGGGACTAGCGGGAGGGTTCTCCTACAATGAGCAGTTCTTC	CASSSGLAGGFSYNEQFF
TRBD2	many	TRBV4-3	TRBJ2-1	TGCGCCAGCAGCCCGGGACTAGATTTTGGCAGTGAGCAGTTCTTC	CASSPGLDFGSEQFF
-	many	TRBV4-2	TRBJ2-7	TGTGCCAGCAGCGAGGGGACCTTTTCCTACGAGCAGTACTTC	CASSEGTFSYEQYF
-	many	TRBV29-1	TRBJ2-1	TGCAGCGCAACTTCGGCGGGGTCCCCCACAAGGGATGAGCAGTTCTTC	CSATSAGSPTRDEQFF
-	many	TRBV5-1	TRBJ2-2	TGCGCCAGCAGCTTTTCCCAGGGCGGCACCGGGGAGCTGTTTTTT	CASSFSQGGTGELFF
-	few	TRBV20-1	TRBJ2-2	TGCAGTGCTAGTGGACCGAACGCGAACACCGGGGAGCTGTTTTTT	CSASGPNANTGELFF
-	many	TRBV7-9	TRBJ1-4	TGTGCCAGCAGTATCGGTAGACAGGTGACCGAAAAACTGTTTTTT	CASSIGRQVTEKLFF
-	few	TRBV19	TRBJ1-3	TGTGCCAGTAGTGCACTGACAGACTCTGGAAACACCATATATTTT	CASSALTDSGNTIYF
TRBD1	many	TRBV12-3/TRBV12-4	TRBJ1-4	TGTGCCAGCAGTACCGGGACAGGGGGCGAAAAACTGTTTTTT	CASSTGTGGEKLFF
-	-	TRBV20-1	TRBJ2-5	TGCAGTGCTAGAGATCGTGGTCGGATCGGAGAGGCCCAGTACTTC	CSARDRGRIGEAQYF
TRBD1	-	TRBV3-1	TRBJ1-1	TGTGCCATCTGCTCGGAGATAACCGGGACAGGGATTATGAACACTGAAGCTTTCTTT	CAICSEITGTGIMNTEAFF
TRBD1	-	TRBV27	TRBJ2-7	TGTGCCAGCAGTGGGGGGACAGGGCCCTACGAGCAGTACTTC	CASSGGTGPYEQYF
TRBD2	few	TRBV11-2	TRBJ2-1	TGTGCCAGCACCTATACTAGCGGGAGCGGGCATGAGCAGTTCTTC	CASTYTSGSGHEQFF
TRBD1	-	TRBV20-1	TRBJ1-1	TGCAGTGCTAGCTCGGACAGGGACTCTAAAGCTTTCTTT	CSASSDRDSKAFF
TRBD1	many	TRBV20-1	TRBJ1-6	TGCAGTGCTAGGCGAAGGGGACAGGCTTCACCCCTCCACTTT	CSARRRGQASPLHF
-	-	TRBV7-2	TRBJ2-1	TGTGCCAGCAGCTTAGGGCGGAACACCTACAATGAGCAGTTCTTC	CASSLGRNTYNEQFF
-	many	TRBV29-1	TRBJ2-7	TGCAGCGTGCGGACAGAGGCCCCCTACGAGCAGTACTTC	CSVRTEAPYEQYF
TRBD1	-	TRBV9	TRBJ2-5	TGTGCCAGCAGCGTAGGAGGGCTCGACAGGGTGGAGACCCAGTACTTC	CASSVGGLDRVETQYF
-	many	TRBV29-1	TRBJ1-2	TGCAGTATTTACTTCCTTGGCTACACCTTC	CSIYFLGYTF
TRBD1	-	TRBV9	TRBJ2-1	TGTGCCAGCAGCTCCGGGACAGGGCCCAATGAGCAGTTCTTC	CASSSGTGPNEQFF
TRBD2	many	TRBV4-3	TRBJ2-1	TGCGCCAGCAGCCAAGATCCAGGTCCTAGCGGGAGGGCCATCTACAATGAGCAGTTCTTC	CASSQDPGPSGRAIYNEQFF
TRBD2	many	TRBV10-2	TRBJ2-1	TGCGCCAGCAGCCGATTTCTGCGGGAGGGCCCGGACAATGAGCAGTTCTTC	CASSRFLREGPDNEQFF
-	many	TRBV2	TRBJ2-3	TGTGCCAGGCAGGAGTTGGACAAATCACCCCCAGATACGCAGTATTTT	CARQELDKSPPDTQYF
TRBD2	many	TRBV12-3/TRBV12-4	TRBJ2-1	TGTGCCAGCAGTCCAGCGGGAGGGCCGGGCAATGAGCAGTTCTTC	CASSPAGGPGNEQFF
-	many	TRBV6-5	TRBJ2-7	TGTGCCAGCAGTTACTCCGCCGGGGGCCGCGAGCAGTACTTC	CASSYSAGGREQYF
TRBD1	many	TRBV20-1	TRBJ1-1	TGCAGTGCTAGGGCGAGGGGGCTGGGCACTGAAGCTTTCTTT	CSARARGLGTEAFF
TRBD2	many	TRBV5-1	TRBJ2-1	TGCGCCAGCAGCCCGAGGGATAGCGGGGGGCGTGGATACAATGAGCAGTTCTTC	CASSPRDSGGRGYNEQFF